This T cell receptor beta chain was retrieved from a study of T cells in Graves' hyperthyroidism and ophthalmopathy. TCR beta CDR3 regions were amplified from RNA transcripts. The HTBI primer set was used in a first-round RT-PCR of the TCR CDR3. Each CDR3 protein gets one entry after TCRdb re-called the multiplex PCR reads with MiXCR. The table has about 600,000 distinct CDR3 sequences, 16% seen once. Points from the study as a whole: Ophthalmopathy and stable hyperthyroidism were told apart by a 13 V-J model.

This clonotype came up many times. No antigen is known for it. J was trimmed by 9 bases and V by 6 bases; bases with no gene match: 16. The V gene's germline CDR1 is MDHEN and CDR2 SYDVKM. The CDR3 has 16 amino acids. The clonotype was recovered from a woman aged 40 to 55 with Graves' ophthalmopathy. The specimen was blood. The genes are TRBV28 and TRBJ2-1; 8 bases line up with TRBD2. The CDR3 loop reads CASRKTGTSRLGEQFF. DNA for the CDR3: TGTGCCAGCAGAAAAACCGGGACTAGTCGTTTGGGTGAGCAGTTCTTC.